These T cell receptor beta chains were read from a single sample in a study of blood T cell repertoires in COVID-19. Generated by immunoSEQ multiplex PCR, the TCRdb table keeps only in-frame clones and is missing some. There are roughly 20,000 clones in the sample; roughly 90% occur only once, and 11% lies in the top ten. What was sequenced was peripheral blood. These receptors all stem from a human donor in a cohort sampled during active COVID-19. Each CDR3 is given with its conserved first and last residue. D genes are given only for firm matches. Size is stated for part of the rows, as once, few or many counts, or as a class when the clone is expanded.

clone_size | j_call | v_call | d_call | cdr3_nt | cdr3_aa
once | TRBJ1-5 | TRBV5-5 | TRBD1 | TGTGCCAGCAGTTCCGGGACAGGGGGCGCGGGCAATCAGCCCCAGCATTTT | CASSSGTGGAGNQPQHF
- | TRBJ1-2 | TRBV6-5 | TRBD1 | TGTGCCAGCCGTCGAGACAGGGCCGGCTATGGCTACACCTTC | CASRRDRAGYGYTF
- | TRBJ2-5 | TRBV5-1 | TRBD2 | TGCGCCAGCAGCCCGGGGGGGGTTCATACGGAGACCCAGTACTTC | CASSPGGVHTETQYF
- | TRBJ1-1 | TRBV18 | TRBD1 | TGTGCCAGCTCGGGACAGATGAACACTGAAGCTTTCTTT | CASSGQMNTEAFF
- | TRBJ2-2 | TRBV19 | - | TGTGCCAGTAGCTTCCAGGGGTCCGGGGAGCTGTTTTTT | CASSFQGSGELFF
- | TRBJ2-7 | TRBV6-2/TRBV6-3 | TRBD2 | TGTGCCAGCAGTCAGGGGCGGGGGGGCCGCGAGCAGTACTTC | CASSQGRGGREQYF
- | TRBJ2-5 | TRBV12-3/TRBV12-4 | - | TGTGCCAGCAGGGGACACAACCAAGAGACCCAGTACTTC | CASRGHNQETQYF
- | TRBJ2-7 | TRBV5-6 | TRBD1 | TGTGCCAGCAGGGGCGACAGGGGGCGCGCGTACGAGCAGTACTTC | CASRGDRGRAYEQYF
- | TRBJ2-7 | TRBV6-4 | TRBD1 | TGTGCCAGCAGCGAATTTCAGGGGGCGGGTTACGAGCAGTACTTC | CASSEFQGAGYEQYF
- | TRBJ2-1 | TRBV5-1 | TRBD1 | TGCGCCAGCAGCTTGGAGGGACAGGGTATCCACAATGAGCAGTTCTTC | CASSLEGQGIHNEQFF
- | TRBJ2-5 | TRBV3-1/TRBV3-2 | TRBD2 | TGTGCCAGCAGCGCACTACGCGGGGGACCCGGGCCAGAGACCCAGTACTTC | CASSALRGGPGPETQYF
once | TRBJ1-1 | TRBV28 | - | TGTGCCAGCGCGGTGGCCGGGGACACTGAAGCTTTCTTT | CASAVAGDTEAFF
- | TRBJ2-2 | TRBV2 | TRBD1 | TGTGCCAGGGGACAGGGGTATGGCACCGGGGAGCTGTTTTTT | CARGQGYGTGELFF
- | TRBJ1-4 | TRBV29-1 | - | TGCAGCGTTGAATTCGGGAGTAATGAAAAACTGTTTTTT | CSVEFGSNEKLFF
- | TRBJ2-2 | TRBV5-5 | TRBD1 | TGTGCCAGCAGCTTCCGGGACAGGGCTACCACCGGGGAGCTGTTTTTT | CASSFRDRATTGELFF
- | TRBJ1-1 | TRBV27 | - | TGTGCCAGCAGTTTATGGGAGGGTATAGGTGAAGCTTTCTTT | CASSLWEGIGEAFF
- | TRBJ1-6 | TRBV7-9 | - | TGTGCCAGCAGCTGGGAGGGTCCCTCCTATAATTCACCCCTCCACTTT | CASSWEGPSYNSPLHF
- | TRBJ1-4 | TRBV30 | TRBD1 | TGTGCCTGGAGTGTAAGGACAGGGGGCTTTGAAAAACTGTTTTTT | CAWSVRTGGFEKLFF
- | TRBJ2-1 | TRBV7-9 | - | TGTGCCAGCAGCTTTATCTACAATGAGCAGTTCTTC | CASSFIYNEQFF
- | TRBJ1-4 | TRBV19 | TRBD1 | TGTGCCAGTAGTTCCGGACAGGGCTTATCTAATGAAAAACTGTTTTTT | CASSSGQGLSNEKLFF
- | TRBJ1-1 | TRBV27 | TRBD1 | TGTGCCAGCAGTTTAACGGGACAGGGGGTCACTGAAGCTTTCTTT | CASSLTGQGVTEAFF
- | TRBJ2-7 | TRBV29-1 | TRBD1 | TGCAGCGTTGAGACGGGGACAGGCTACTACGAGCAGTACTTC | CSVETGTGYYEQYF
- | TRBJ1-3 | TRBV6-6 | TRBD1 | TGTGCCAGCAGTTGGGACAGGGGGACGGGAAACACCATATATTTT | CASSWDRGTGNTIYF
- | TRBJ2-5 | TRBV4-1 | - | TGCGCCAGCAGCCAACCGGGGTTCCAAGAGACCCAGTACTTC | CASSQPGFQETQYF
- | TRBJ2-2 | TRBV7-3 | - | TGTGCCAGCAGTCTCCACATTGACACCGGGGAGCTGTTTTTT | CASSLHIDTGELFF
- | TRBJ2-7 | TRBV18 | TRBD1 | TGTGCCAGCTCACCACAGGGACAGGGGGCACACGAGCAGTACTTC | CASSPQGQGAHEQYF
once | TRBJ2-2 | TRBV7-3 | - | TGTGCCAGCAGGTTGACAGCGAACACCGGGGAGCTGTTTTTT | CASRLTANTGELFF
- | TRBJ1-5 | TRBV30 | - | TGTGCCTGGAGACAGCCCAATCAGCCCCAGCATTTT | CAWRQPNQPQHF
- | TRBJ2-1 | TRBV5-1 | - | TGCGCCAGCAGCTTGGCTTTAGGGACTGACTACAATGAGCAGTTCTTC | CASSLALGTDYNEQFF
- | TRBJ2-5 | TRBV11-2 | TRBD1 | TGTGCCAGCAGCCCGGGACAGGGGCCCGCAATGGAGACCCAGTACTTC | CASSPGQGPAMETQYF
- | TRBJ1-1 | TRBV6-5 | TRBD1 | TGTGCCGTGGCATTGACAGGGGAAACTGAAGCTTTCTTT | CAVALTGETEAFF
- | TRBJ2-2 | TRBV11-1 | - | TGTGCCAGCAGCTACTACGGCGGGGAGCTGTTTTTT | CASSYYGGELFF
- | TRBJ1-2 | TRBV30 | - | TGTGCCTGGAGCCCGAGGGGGATTTCATATGGCTACACCTTC | CAWSPRGISYGYTF
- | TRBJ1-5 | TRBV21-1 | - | TGTGCCAGCAGCAAGCCGCGGGAAGGCAATCAGCCCCAGCATTTT | CASSKPREGNQPQHF
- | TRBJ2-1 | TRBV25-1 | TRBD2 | TGTGCCAGCAGTCCCCGGGGGGGTTTTGGTTCGGTCTTC | CASSPRGGFGSVF
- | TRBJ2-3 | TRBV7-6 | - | TGTGCCAGCAGCTCAGGGACTTACACAGATACGCAGTATTTT | CASSSGTYTDTQYF
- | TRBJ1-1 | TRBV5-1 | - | TGCGCCAGCAGCTTGGGAAGTCAGGGCCTTGTGAACACTGAAGCTTTCTTT | CASSLGSQGLVNTEAFF
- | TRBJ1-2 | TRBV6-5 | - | TGTGCCAGCAGAGATGGGAGTGATGTCTATGGCTACACCTTC | CASRDGSDVYGYTF
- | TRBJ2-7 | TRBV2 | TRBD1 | TGTGCCAGCAGCGGGGACAGGAAGGGGAGCTCCTACGAGCAGTACTTC | CASSGDRKGSSYEQYF
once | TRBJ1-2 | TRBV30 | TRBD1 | TGTGCCTGGACTCCCCAGGGGGTCTATGGCTACACCTTC | CAWTPQGVYGYTF
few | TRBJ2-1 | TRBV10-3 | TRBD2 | TGTGCCATCAGTGAGGGGGCTAGCGGGGGGACTCCGAATAGGCAGTTCTTC | CAISEGASGGTPNRQFF
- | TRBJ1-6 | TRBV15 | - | TGTGCCACCAGCCCCGGGGGGGAGTCACCCCTCCACTTT | CATSPGGESPLHF
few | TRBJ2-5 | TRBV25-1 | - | TGTGCCAGCAGTGACGAAGAGACCCAGTACTTC | CASSDEETQYF
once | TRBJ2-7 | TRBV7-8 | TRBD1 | TGTGCCAGCAGCACCAGGGGGAAAGACGAGCAGTACTTC | CASSTRGKDEQYF
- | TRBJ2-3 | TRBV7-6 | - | TGTGCCAGCAGCTTAGCCCCGGGAGATACGCAGTATTTT | CASSLAPGDTQYF
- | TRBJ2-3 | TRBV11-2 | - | TGTGCCAGCAGCTTGGGTGCGGGGGCTGATACGCAGTATTTT | CASSLGAGADTQYF
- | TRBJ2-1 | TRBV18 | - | TGTGCCAGCTTCTCAGGGTTAAGCAATGAGCAGTTCTTC | CASFSGLSNEQFF
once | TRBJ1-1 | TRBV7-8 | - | TGTGCCAGCAGCTTAGATTTGAGGGTGAACACTGAAGCTTTCTTT | CASSLDLRVNTEAFF
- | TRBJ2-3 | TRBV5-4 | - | TGTGCCAGCAGCTTGGCTCCCGGTACGCAGTATTTT | CASSLAPGTQYF
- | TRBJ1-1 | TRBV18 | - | TGTGCCAGCTCACCATCGTTGGGCAGCCAACCTGAAGCTTTCTTT | CASSPSLGSQPEAFF
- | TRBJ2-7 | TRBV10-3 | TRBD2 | TGTGCCACTACGGGACTAGCGCAACCCTACGAGCAGTACTTC | CATTGLAQPYEQYF
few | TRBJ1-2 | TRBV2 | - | TGTGCCAGCACCCACGCAGTCAATAACTATGGCTACACCTTC | CASTHAVNNYGYTF
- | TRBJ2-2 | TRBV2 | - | TGTGCCAGCGGCCTTCAGGGGTTGCCCACCGGGGAGCTGTTTTTT | CASGLQGLPTGELFF
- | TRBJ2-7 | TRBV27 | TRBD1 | TGTGCCAGCAGTCGAGGGACAGGGGCATCCCACGAGCAGTACTTC | CASSRGTGASHEQYF
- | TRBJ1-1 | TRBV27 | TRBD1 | TGTGCCAGCAGTTTACAGCTCGGACAGGGGTTAGCTTTCTTT | CASSLQLGQGLAFF
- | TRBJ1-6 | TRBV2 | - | TGTGCCAGCCTGCCCGAGGCAGGGATAACACCCCTCCACTTT | CASLPEAGITPLHF